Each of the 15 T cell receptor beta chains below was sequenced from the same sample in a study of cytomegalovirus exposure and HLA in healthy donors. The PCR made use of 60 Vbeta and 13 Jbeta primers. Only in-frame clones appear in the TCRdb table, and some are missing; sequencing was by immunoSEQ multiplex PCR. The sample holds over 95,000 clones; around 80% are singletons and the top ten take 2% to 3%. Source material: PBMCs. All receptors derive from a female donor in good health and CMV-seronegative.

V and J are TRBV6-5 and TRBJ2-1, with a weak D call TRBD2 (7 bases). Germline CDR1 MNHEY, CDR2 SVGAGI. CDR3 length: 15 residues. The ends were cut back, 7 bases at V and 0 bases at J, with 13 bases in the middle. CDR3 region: CASTRGASSYNEQFF. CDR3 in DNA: TGTGCCAGCACCCGGGGGGCTAGCTCCTACAATGAGCAGTTCTTC.

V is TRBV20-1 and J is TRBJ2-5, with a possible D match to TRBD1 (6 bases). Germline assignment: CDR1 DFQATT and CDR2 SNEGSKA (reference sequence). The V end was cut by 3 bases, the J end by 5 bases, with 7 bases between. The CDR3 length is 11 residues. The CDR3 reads CSASQGETQYF. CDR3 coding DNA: TGCAGTGCTAGTCAGGGGGAGACCCAGTACTTC.

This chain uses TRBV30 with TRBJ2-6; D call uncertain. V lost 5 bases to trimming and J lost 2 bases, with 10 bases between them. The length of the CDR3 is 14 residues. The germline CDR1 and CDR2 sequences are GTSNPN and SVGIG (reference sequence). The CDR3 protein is CAWLILPGANVLTF. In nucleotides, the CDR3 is TGTGCCTGGCTTATACTCCCTGGGGCCAACGTCCTGACTTTC.

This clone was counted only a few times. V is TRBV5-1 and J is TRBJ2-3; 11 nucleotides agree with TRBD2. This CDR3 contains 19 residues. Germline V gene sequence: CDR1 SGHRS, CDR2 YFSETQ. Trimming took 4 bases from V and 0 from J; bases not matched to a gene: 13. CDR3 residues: CASSAGQPSGGTSTDTQYF. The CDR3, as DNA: TGCGCCAGCAGCGCTGGCCAGCCTAGCGGGGGGACTAGCACAGATACGCAGTATTTT. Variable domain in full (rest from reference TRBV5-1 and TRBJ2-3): KAGVTQTPRYLIKTRGQQVTLSCSPISGHRSVSWYQQTPGQGLQFLFEYFSETQRNKGNFPGRFSGRQFSNSRSEMNVSTLELGDSALYLCASSAGQPSGGTSTDTQYFGPGTRLTVL.

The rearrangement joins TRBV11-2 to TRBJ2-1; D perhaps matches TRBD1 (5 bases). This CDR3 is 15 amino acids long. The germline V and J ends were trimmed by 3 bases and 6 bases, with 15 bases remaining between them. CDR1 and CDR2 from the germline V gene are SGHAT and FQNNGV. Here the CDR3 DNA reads TGTGCCAGCAGCTTGACTCCAGGGTATGGCAATGAGCAGTTCTTC. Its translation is CASSLTPGYGNEQFF.

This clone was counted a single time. CDR3 sequence reads: CASSPSQRRPQETQYF. The CDR3, as DNA: TGTGCCAGCAGCCCTTCCCAGAGGAGGCCCCAAGAGACCCAGTACTTC. J is TRBJ2-5 and V is TRBV5-4; maybe TRBD2 (5 bases). In germline, CDR1 is SGHNT, CDR2 YYREEE (reference sequence). V was pared by 4 bases and J by 1 base, with 17 bases between. This CDR3 has 16 residues.

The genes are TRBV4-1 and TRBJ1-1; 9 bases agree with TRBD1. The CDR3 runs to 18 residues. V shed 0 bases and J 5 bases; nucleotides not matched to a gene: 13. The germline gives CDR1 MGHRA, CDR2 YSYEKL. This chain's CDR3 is CASSQDRRDRVGGTEAFF. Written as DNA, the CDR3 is TGCGCCAGCAGCCAAGATCGACGGGACAGGGTGGGAGGGACTGAAGCTTTCTTT.

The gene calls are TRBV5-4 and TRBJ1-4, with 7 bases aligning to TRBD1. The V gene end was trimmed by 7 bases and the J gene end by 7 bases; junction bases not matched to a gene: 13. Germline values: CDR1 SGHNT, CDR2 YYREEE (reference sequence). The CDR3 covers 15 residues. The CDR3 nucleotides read TGTGCCAGCCAGGCAACAGGGGCCAGGGGTGAAAAACTGTTTTTT. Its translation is CASQATGARGEKLFF. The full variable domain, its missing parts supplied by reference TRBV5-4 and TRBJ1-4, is ETGVTQSPTHLIKTRGQQVTLRCSSQSGHNTVSWYQQALGQGPQFIFQYYREEENGRGNFPPRFSGLQFPNYSSELNVNALELDDSALYLCASQATGARGEKLFFGSGTQLSVL.

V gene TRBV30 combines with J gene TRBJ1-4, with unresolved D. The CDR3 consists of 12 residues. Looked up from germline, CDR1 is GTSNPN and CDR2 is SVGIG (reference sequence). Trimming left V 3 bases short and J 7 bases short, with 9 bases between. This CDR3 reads CAWRFNSEKLFF. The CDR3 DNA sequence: TGTGCCTGGAGGTTTAATAGTGAAAAACTGTTTTTT. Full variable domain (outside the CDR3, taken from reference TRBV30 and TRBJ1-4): SQTIHQWPATLVQPVGSPLSLECTVEGTSNPNLYWYRQAAGRGLQLLFYSVGIGQISSEVPQNLSASRPQDRQFILSSKKLLLSDSGFYLCAWRFNSEKLFFGSGTQLSVL.

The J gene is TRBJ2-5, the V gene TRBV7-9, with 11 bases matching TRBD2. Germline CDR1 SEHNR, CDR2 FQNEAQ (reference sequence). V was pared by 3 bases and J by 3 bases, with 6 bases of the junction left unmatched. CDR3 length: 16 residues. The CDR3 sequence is CASSLSLAGGKETQYF. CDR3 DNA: TGTGCCAGCAGCTTGAGTCTAGCGGGGGGAAAAGAGACCCAGTACTTC. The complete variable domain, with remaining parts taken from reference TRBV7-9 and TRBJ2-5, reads DTGVSQNPRHKITKRGQNVTFRCDPISEHNRLYWYRQTLGQGPEFLTYFQNEAQLEKSRLLSDRFSAERPKGSFSTLEIQRTEQGDSAMYLCASSLSLAGGKETQYFGPGTRLLVL.

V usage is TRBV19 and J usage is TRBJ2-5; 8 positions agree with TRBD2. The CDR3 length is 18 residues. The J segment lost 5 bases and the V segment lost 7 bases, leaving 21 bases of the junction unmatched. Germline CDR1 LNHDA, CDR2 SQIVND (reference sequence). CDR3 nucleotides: TGTGCCAGTATTAATTTGATGTGGCGGGGGGCCCCGTGGGAGACCCAGTACTTC. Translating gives CASINLMWRGAPWETQYF.

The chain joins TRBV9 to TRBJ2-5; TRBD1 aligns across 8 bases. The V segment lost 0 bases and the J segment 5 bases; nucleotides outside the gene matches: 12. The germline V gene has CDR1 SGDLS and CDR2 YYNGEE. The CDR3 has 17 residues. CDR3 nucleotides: TGTGCCAGCAGCGTAGGGGGGGTGACAGGGGTCAGGGAGACCCAGTACTTC. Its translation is CASSVGGVTGVRETQYF.

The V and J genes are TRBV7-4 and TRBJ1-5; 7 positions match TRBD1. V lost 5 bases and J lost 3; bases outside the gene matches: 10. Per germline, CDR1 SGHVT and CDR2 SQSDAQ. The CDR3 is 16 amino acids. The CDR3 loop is CASSPLGTAINQPQHF. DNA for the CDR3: TGTGCCAGCAGCCCCCTGGGGACAGCTATCAATCAGCCCCAGCATTTT.

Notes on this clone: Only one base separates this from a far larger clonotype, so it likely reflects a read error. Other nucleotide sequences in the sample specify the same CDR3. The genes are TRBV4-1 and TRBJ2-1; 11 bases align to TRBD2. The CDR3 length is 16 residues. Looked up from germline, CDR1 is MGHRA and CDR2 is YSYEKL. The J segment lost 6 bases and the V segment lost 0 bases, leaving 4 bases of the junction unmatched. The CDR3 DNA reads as TGCGCCAGCAGCCAAGATCATAGCGGGGGGGCCAATGAGCAGTTCTTC. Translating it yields CASSQDHSGGANEQFF.

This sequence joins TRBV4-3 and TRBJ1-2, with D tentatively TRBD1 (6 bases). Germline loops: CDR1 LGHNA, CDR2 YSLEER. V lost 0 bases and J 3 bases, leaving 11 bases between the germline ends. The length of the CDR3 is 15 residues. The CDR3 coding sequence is TGCGCCAGCAGCCAAGATCAGGGGTACGACTATGGCTACACCTTC. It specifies CASSQDQGYDYGYTF.